The next 8 T cell receptor beta chains were all read from a single sample in a study of shared clonotypes between healthy human individuals (dated by TCRdb to about 2020). Library preparation employed the immunoSEQ multiplex PCR assay. TCRdb mirrors the immuneACCESS table, restricted to in-frame sequences. Some clones are absent from its copies; in checked studies, under half trace to an unresolved V gene, and the reason for the others is unknown. This sample gives approximately 530,000 clones in total; about 96% of them show up just once. Jointly, the top ten make up 0.05% to 0.07% of the sample. The source material was naive CD4+ T cells sorted from blood. The cell subset or site label corresponds to: CD45RA+ positively selected. The receptors here all came from a woman aged 25 to 39 in good health.

This rearrangement joins TRBV10-2 to TRBJ1-2; D is unclear. This CDR3 contains 12 residues. Per germline, CDR1 WSHSY and CDR2 SAAADI. V was cut by 4 bases and J by 3 bases, with 6 bases left in between. The chain's CDR3 is CASSVVDYGYTF. CDR3 DNA sequence: TGCGCCAGCAGTGTAGTGGACTATGGCTACACCTTC.

V gene TRBV11-3 combines with J gene TRBJ2-3; the D call may be TRBD1 or TRBD2 (5 bases each). The CDR3 runs 13 residues. Deletions cut 5 bases from V and 10 bases from J, with 16 bases between. Germline V lookup: CDR1 SGHNT, CDR2 YENEEA. The DNA for the CDR3 is TGTGCCAGCAGCCCCGGGACGGAGCGGCCGCAGTATTTT. Translating gives CASSPGTERPQYF.

The chain is built from TRBV18 and TRBJ2-5; possibly TRBD1 for D (6 bases). The DNA matches TRBJ2-7 better at its end, which makes the J call doubtful. The CDR3 has 12 amino acids. Germline assignment: CDR1 KGHSH and CDR2 LQKENI. This chain's CDR3 is CASSSQGYEQYF. As DNA, the CDR3 is TGTGCCAGCTCATCACAGGGCTACGAGCAGTACTTC.

The rearrangement links TRBV14 to TRBJ1-1; 8 nucleotides align to TRBD1. Per the germline V gene, CDR1 is SGHDN and CDR2 is FVKESK. V trimming: 5 bases; J trimming: 0 bases; junction bases outside the gene matches: 2. CDR3 length: 14 amino acids. The chain's CDR3 is CASSIQGVNTEAFF. DNA for the CDR3: TGTGCCAGCAGCATACAGGGGGTGAACACTGAAGCTTTCTTT.

The chain combines TRBV2 with TRBJ1-1; 7 bases line up with TRBD1. This CDR3 has 15 residues. The V gene's germline CDR1 is SNHLY and CDR2 FYNNEI. V trimming: 2 bases; J trimming: 1 base; junction bases outside the gene matches: 4. The CDR3 spells CASSEWRQGNTEAFF. Here the CDR3 DNA reads TGTGCCAGCAGTGAATGGAGACAGGGGAACACTGAAGCTTTCTTT. The full variable domain, rest sourced from reference TRBV2 and TRBJ1-1, is EPEVTQTPSHQVTQMGQEVILRCVPISNHLYFYWYRQILGQKVEFLVSFYNNEISEKSEIFDDQFSVERPDGSNFTLKIRSTKLEDSAMYFCASSEWRQGNTEAFFGQGTRLTVV.

The V gene is TRBV28, the J gene TRBJ1-5; D unclear. The length of the CDR3 is 16 residues. Germline V lookup: CDR1 MDHEN, CDR2 SYDVKM. With 2 bases removed from V and 1 base from J, the gap between germline ends came to 12 bases. CDR3 in amino acids: CASSLLRLRSNQPQHF. In DNA, the CDR3 is TGTGCCAGCAGTTTACTACGGCTTAGAAGCAATCAGCCCCAGCATTTT.

The sample holds one count of this clone. The genes are TRBV19 and TRBJ1-5, with D possibly being TRBD1 (5 bases). Germline V gene sequence: CDR1 LNHDA, CDR2 SQIVND (reference sequence). The CDR3 runs 17 residues. The V gene lost 3 bases and the J gene lost 5 bases, with 20 bases spanning the gap. In nucleotides, the CDR3 is TGTGCCAGTAGTATCCAACCGGGGGGAGGCCCAGATCAGCCCCAGCATTTT. Protein product: CASSIQPGGGPDQPQHF.

V is TRBV28 and J is TRBJ2-5, with D perhaps matching TRBD2 (5 bases). TRBJ2-7 matches the DNA end more closely, so the J call is doubtful. Germline V lookup: CDR1 MDHEN, CDR2 SYDVKM. The CDR3 loop spans 12 amino acids. The CDR3 DNA is TGTGCCAGCTCGGAGCGGTCCTACGAGCAGTACTTC. Translation: CASSERSYEQYF.